This record covers a single T cell receptor beta chain. Germline loops: CDR1 PRHDT, CDR2 FYEKMQ (reference sequence). The CDR3 is 14 residues long. Trimming cost V 2 bases and J 5 bases, with 11 bases left between them. The data were taken from a study of blood T cell repertoires in COVID-19. Study details: From T cells, B-cell-depleted T cells, or PBMCs came the material, which was cDNA or gDNA.

Per the original data handling: For nucleated cells, counts were estimated from reference gene primer amplification. The repertoire was sequenced with immunoSEQ multiplex PCR; TCRdb's copy has only in-frame clones and lacks some. Clone size and V and J calls were adopted from that table, with D and trimming inferred from the DNA. The data show a few hundred thousand clones, with 86% seen just once and just under 2% held by the top ten. The sequence came from a man aged 25-40 years with active or convalescent COVID-19. The rearrangement links TRBV13 to TRBJ2-3; no clear D. The sequencing sample was made of peripheral blood. The CDR3 protein is CASSLYSLQDTQYF. CDR3 DNA: TGTGCCAGCAGCTTATACTCTTTGCAAGATACGCAGTATTTT.